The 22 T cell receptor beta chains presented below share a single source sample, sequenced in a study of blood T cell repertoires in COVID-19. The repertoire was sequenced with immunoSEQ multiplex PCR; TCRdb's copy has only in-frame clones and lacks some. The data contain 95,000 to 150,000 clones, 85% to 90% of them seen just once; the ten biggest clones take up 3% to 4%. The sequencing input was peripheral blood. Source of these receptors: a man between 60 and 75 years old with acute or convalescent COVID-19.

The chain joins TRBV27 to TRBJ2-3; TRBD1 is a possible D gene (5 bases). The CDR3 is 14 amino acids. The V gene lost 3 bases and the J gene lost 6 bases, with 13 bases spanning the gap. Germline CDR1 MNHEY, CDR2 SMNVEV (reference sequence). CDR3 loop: CASSFGRVIDTQYF. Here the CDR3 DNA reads TGTGCCAGCAGTTTTGGCAGGGTGATCGATACGCAGTATTTT.

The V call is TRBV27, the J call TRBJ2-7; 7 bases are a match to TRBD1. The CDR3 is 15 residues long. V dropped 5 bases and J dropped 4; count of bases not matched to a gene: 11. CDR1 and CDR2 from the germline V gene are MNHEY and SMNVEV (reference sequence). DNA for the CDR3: TGTGCCAGCAGTCCTTTTTACGACAGGGATTACGAGCAGTACTTC. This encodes CASSPFYDRDYEQYF.

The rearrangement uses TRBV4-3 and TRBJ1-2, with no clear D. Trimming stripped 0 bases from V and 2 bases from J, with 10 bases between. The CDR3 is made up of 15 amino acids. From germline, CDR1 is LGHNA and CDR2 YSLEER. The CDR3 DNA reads TGCGCCAGCAGCCAAGAGTACAGAGAAAACTATGGCTACACCTTC. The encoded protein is CASSQEYRENYGYTF.

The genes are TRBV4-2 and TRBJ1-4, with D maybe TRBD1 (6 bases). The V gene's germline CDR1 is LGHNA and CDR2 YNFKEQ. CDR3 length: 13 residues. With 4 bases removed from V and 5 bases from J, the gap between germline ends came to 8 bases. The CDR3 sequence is CASSPQGNEKLFF. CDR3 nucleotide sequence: TGTGCCAGCAGCCCACAGGGAAATGAAAAACTGTTTTTT.

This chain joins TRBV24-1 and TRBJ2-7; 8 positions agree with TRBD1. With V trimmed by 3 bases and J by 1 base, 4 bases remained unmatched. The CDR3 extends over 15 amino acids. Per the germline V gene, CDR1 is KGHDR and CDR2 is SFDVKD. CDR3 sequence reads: CATSDRDRPSYEQYF. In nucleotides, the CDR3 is TGTGCCACCAGTGATAGGGACAGGCCTTCCTACGAGCAGTACTTC.

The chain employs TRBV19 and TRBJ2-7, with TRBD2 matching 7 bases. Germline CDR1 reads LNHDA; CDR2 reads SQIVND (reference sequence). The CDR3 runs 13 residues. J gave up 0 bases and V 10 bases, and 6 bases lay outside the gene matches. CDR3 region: CATAGGSSYEQYF. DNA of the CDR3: TGTGCCACCGCCGGCGGGAGCTCCTACGAGCAGTACTTC.

In DNA, the CDR3 is TGTGCCAGCAGCTTAGATCGTGGGGGCCTCCAGCATTTT. Protein product: CASSLDRGGLQHF. The chain carries TRBV7-8 and TRBJ1-5; D perhaps matches TRBD1 (6 bases). Germline V lookup: CDR1 SGHVS, CDR2 FQNEAQ. V lost 1 base and J 12 bases, leaving 13 bases between the germline ends. The length of the CDR3 is 13 residues. Drawing the rest from reference TRBV7-8 and TRBJ1-5, the complete variable domain is GAGVSQSPRYKVAKRGQDVALRCDPISGHVSLFWYQQALGQGPEFLTYFQNEAQLDKSGLPSDRFFAERPEGSVSTLKIQRTQQEDSAVYLCASSLDRGGLQHFGDGTRLSIL.

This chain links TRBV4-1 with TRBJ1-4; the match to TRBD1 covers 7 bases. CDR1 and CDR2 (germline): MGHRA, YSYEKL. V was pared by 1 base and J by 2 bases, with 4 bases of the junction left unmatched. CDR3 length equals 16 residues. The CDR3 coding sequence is TGCGCCAGCAGCCAAGTATCGACAGGGACTAATGAAAAACTGTTTTTT. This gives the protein CASSQVSTGTNEKLFF.

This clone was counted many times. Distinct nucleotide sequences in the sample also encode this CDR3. CDR3 sequence: CASSSTGSNQPQHF. DNA for the CDR3: TGTGCCAGCAGCTCGACAGGTAGCAATCAGCCCCAGCATTTT. The rearrangement links TRBV7-9 to TRBJ1-5; maybe TRBD1 (6 bases). Between the trimmed V and J ends, which lost 4 bases and 0 bases, there was a span of 7 bases. The CDR3 sequence is 14 residues long. Per germline, CDR1 SEHNR and CDR2 FQNEAQ (reference sequence). Full variable domain (remainder filled in from reference TRBV7-9 and TRBJ1-5): DTGVSQNPRHKITKRGQNVTFRCDPISEHNRLYWYRQTLGQGPEFLTYFQNEAQLEKSRLLSDRFSAERPKGSFSTLEIQRTEQGDSAMYLCASSSTGSNQPQHFGDGTRLSIL.

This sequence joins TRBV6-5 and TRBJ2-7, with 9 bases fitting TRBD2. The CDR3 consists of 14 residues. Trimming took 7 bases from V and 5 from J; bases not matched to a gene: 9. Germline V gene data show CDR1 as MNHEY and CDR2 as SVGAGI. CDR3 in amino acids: CASTAGREGHEQYF. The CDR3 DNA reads TGTGCCAGCACTGCGGGGCGGGAGGGCCACGAGCAGTACTTC.

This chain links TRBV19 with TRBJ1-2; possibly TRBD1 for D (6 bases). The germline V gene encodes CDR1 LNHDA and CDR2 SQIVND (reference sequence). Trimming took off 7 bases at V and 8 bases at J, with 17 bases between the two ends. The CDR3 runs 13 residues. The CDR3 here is CASTPTGSGGYTF. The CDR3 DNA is TGTGCCAGTACCCCGACAGGTTCGGGGGGCTACACCTTC.

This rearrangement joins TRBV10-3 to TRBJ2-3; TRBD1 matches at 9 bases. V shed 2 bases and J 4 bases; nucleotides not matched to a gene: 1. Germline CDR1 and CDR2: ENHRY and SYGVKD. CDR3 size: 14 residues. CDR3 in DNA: TGTGCCATCAGTGAGACAGGGGGCGCAGATACGCAGTATTTT. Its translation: CAISETGGADTQYF.

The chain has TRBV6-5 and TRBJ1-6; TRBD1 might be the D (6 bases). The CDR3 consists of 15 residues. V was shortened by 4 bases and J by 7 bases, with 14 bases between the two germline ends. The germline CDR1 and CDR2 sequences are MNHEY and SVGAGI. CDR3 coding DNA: TGTGCCAGCAGTTGGAAGGGAGGGGGGAATTCACCCCTCCACTTT. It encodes CASSWKGGGNSPLHF.

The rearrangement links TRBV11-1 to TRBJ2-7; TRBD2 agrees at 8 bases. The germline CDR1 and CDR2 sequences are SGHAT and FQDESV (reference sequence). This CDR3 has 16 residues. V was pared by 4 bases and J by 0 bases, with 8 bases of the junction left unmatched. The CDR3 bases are TGTGCCAGCAGCTCCCGGGGTAGCGGGACCTCCTACGAGCAGTACTTC. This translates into CASSSRGSGTSYEQYF.

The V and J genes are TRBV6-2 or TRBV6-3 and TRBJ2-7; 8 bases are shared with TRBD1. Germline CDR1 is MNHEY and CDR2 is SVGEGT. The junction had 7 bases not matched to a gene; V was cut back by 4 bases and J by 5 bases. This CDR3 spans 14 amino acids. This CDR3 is CASSFYSQGDEQYF. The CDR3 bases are TGTGCCAGCAGTTTCTACTCACAGGGGGACGAGCAGTACTTC.

Here the CDR3 reads CASSLSRDEQYF. The CDR3 nucleotides are TGTGCCAGCAGCTTATCCCGGGACGAGCAGTACTTC. The V and J genes are TRBV7-9 and TRBJ2-7; unclear D gene. Per the germline V gene, CDR1 is SEHNR and CDR2 is FQNEAQ (reference sequence). V lost 2 bases to trimming and J lost 5 bases, with 7 bases between them. The CDR3 covers 12 residues. Together with reference TRBV7-9 and TRBJ2-7, the CDR3 gives the full variable domain: DTGVSQNPRHKITKRGQNVTFRCDPISEHNRLYWYRQTLGQGPEFLTYFQNEAQLEKSRLLSDRFSAERPKGSFSTLEIQRTEQGDSAMYLCASSLSRDEQYFGPGTRLTVT.

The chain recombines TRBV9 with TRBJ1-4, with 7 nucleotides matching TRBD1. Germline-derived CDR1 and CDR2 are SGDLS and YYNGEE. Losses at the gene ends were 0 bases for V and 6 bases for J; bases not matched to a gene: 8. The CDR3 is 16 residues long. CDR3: CASSVEGAGTHEKLFF. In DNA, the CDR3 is TGTGCCAGCAGCGTAGAGGGGGCAGGGACGCATGAAAAACTGTTTTTT. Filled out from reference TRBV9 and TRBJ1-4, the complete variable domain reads DSGVTQTPKHLITATGQRVTLRCSPRSGDLSVYWYQQSLDQGLQFLIQYYNGEERAKGNILERFSAQQFPDLHSELNLSSLELGDSALYFCASSVEGAGTHEKLFFGSGTQLSVL.

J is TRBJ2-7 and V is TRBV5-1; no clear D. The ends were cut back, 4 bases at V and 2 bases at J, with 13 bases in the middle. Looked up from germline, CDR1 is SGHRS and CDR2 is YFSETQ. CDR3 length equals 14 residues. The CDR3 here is CASSTSSNPYEQYF. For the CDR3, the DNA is TGCGCCAGCAGCACGTCTAGTAACCCCTACGAGCAGTACTTC.

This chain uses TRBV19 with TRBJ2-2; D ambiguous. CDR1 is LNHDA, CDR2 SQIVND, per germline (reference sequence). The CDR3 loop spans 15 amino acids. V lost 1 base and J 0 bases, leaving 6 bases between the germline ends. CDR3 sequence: CASSIAFANTGELFF. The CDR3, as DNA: TGTGCCAGTAGTATAGCGTTCGCGAACACCGGGGAGCTGTTTTTT. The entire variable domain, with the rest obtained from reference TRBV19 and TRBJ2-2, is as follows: DGGITQSPKYLFRKEGQNVTLSCEQNLNHDAMYWYRQDPGQGLRLIYYSQIVNDFQKGDIAEGYSVSREKKESFPLTVTSAQKNPTAFYLCASSIAFANTGELFFGEGSRLTVL.

This CDR3 is CASSYWGGPSSNEQYF. DNA for the CDR3: TGTGCCAGCAGTTACTGGGGGGGCCCCTCCTCTAACGAGCAGTACTTC. The chain uses TRBV6-2 or TRBV6-3 and TRBJ2-7, with a tentative D call TRBD2 (7 bases). Germline CDR1 is MNHEY and CDR2 is SVGEGT. V was shortened by 1 base and J by 5 bases, with 18 bases between the two germline ends. The CDR3 has 16 residues.

Written as DNA, the CDR3 is TGTGCCAGCTCCAGATGGAGCAATCAGCCCCAGCATTTT. Its translation: CASSRWSNQPQHF. The rearrangement joins TRBV27 to TRBJ1-5; no definite D call. This CDR3 contains 13 residues. The V gene's germline CDR1 is MNHEY and CDR2 SMNVEV (reference sequence). V lost 8 bases and J 1 base, leaving 9 bases between the germline ends.

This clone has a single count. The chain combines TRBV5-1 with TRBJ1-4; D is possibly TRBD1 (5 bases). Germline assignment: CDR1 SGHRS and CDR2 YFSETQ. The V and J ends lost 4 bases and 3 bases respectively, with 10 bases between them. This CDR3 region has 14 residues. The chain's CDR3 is CASSPGGSNEKLFF. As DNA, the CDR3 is TGCGCCAGCAGCCCCGGGGGTTCTAATGAAAAACTGTTTTTT.